This T cell receptor (beta chain) was identified in a study of blood T cells in healthy people across ages. General study results and limits: Using unsorted PBMCs precluded a conclusive naive versus antigen-experienced comparison. Researchers report that TCR beta diversity correlated strongly with naive T cell percentage.

Per the germline V gene, CDR1 is SQVTM and CDR2 is ANQGSEA. V lost 2 bases and J lost 3; bases outside the gene matches: 11. The CDR3 consists of 16 residues. A sample-barcoded 5' primer and a J-beta primer mix were used in a second PCR of about 7 to 12 cycles. Each CDR3 protein is one row after TCRdb ran MiXCR on the 5' RACE reads. The profile shows 1.5 million to 2 million distinct CDR3 sequences, 28% of them singletons. About this clonotype: Antigen specificity is unknown.

The sequence was collected from a woman aged 30 to 39 in good health. The specimen sequenced was blood. The chain employs TRBV29-1 and TRBJ2-3; 7 positions match TRBD2. The DNA for the CDR3 is TGCAGCGTTGAACCTTTCACTGGCGGGAGAACAGATACGCAGTATTTT. Translated, it gives CSVEPFTGGRTDTQYF.